This TCR beta chain is drawn from a study of OX40 agonist ivuxolimab in advanced cancers. Study-level information: Patients achieving partial responses numbered three: one hepatocellular carcinoma case and two cutaneous melanoma cases.

The protocol was immunoSEQ multiplex PCR, while the TCRdb copy is restricted to in-frame clones and leaves out a portion. The profile shows around 50,000 clones, about 88% of them singletons. This TCR was sampled from an adult with an advanced solid tumor such as melanoma, head and neck, liver or kidney cancer. The sample was CD4+ or CD8+ T cells sorted from blood, taken in a trial of the OX40 agonist ivuxolimab.

This CDR3 reads CASSPRGGANTGELFF. CDR3 sequence (DNA): TGTGCCAGCAGCCCTAGGGGCGGGGCGAACACCGGGGAGCTGTTTTTT. This chain joins TRBV7-9 and TRBJ2-2; maybe TRBD2 (6 bases). The V end lost 5 bases, the J end lost 0 bases, and 13 bases lay between the germline ends. The CDR3 loop spans 16 amino acids. Germline CDR1 SEHNR, CDR2 FQNEAQ (reference sequence).